This TCR beta chain was sequenced in a study of cytomegalovirus exposure and HLA in healthy donors (TCRdb year 2017). About the full investigation: According to an earlier analysis of 587 of the donors, roughly 180 million T cells yielded over 100 million unique TCR beta sequences and 276 Gb of sequence data. An early release that covered around 590 HLA-typed donors contained approximately 300 gigabases of sequencing data and around 85 million unique TCR sequences. Of the roughly 420 genotyped donors, approximately 80% were placed in the genetic ancestry cluster associated with self-reported Caucasian donors. The study aimed to test whether signatures of past pathogen exposure could be identified by cataloging public T cell receptors. The T cell repertoires of 666 subjects were profiled by immunosequencing and related to cytomegalovirus serostatus. A separate validation cohort of about 110 different subjects was used in addition to the roughly 700-subject first cohort. High-throughput TCR immunosequencing, statistical association of individual TCRs with disease status, and machine learning were combined to predict cytomegalovirus infection status. In a later analysis, previously published TCR beta repertoires from 550 to 750 donors were re-analyzed and high-resolution HLA genotyping was added so that TCR occurrence patterns could be studied. Rather than using new phenotypic data, the later analysis identified candidate immune exposures from TCR beta sequences and from how often those sequences occurred across donors. In an earlier analysis of over 550 of the donors, high-throughput TCR beta sequencing was used to judge whether each TCR beta V gene segment behaved as functional or pseudogenic. Donor age, sex, ethnicity and CMV serostatus were collected together with the repertoire data. Genome-wide SNP genotypes for about 65% of the roughly 670 donors were used in a later genetic analysis, which treated that subset as a discovery cohort. Every repertoire in the discovery cohort had been generated on one and the same sequencing platform. HLA typing covered class I and class II loci at four-digit resolution. The number of typed donors differed by locus: about 629-640 for A, B, C, DRB1 and DQB1; approximately 530 for DQA1; roughly 600 for DPA1; and around 450 for DPB1. Roughly five DR-DQ haplotypes were treated as single units for association and clustering because of strong linkage in the cohort. On average, over 200,000 unique TCR beta nucleotide sequences were sequenced per donor among more than 350 genotyped donors of the cohort, with about 17% of those sequences being non-productive.

The protocol used for the library was the immunoSEQ multiplex PCR assay. For the multiplex PCR, a mixture combining 60 forward primers for TCR Vbeta segments and 13 reverse primers for TCR Jbeta segments was used. A multiplex PCR assay on genomic DNA amplified the CDR3 region of rearranged TCR beta genes. Amplified TCR beta libraries were sequenced as 87-base-pair reads on the Illumina HiSeq System. For the original study's pipeline: In a later analysis, tens of millions of unique TCR beta chains were counted across the 500 to 700 repertoires, and roughly 10 million of these chains were shared by at least two donors. To remove PCR and sequencing errors, raw reads were error-corrected and collapsed into unique sequences using a nearest-neighbor algorithm that merged closely related sequences. V, D and J gene segments were assigned by aligning CDR3 sequences to IMGT reference sequences. Each retained sequence needed at least a six-nucleotide match to both a V gene segment and a J gene segment. Rearrangements were called productive when the CDR3 lacked stop codons and stayed in frame with V and J; all others were non-productive. CDR3 was defined by IMGT convention, running from the second conserved V-encoded cysteine to the conserved J-encoded phenylalanine. In an earlier analysis of around 570 of the donors, sequences lacking an unambiguous match to a single V gene segment were excluded. In an earlier analysis of several hundred of the donors, a V segment was called functional when productive rearrangements were above 56.7%, and segregating when the standard deviation between donors exceeded 5%. A statistical classification framework was built for diagnosing cytomegalovirus status from the catalog of TCR beta chain sequences. V and J gene assignment, in a later analysis, came from comparing TCR nucleotide sequences with IMGT/GENE-DB human TR gene sequences. A later analysis assigned CDR3 sequences and most-parsimonious VDJ recombination scenarios with the TCRdist pipeline. A later analysis defined each TCR beta chain by its CDR3 amino acid sequence plus V-gene family, and excluded reads lacking a unique V-gene family. In a later analysis, 500 to 700 highly shared, low-generation-probability nucleotide sequences were removed to address suspected cross-contamination and a sequencing artifact. In a later analysis, a clonal expansion index for each public chain was calculated from normalized within-repertoire ranks of inferred template counts. In a later analysis, generation probabilities were computed using a VDJ recombination model fitted to out-of-frame rearrangements, and the results were checked against IGoR. Hypergeometric tests were used in a later analysis to score TCR-TCR, TCR-HLA and TCR-CMV co-occurrence, with a repertoire-size bias correction applied to the TCR pairs. A later analysis estimated false discovery rates by permuting HLA or CMV assignments 20 times. In a later analysis, co-occurring TCRs were grouped using DBSCAN, with TCRdist sequence similarity added in when clustering inside HLA-allele-positive subsets. For co-occurrence clustering, repertoires with fewer than 30,000 or more than 120,000 public chains were excluded, along with five or six repertoires with anomalous nucleotide sharing. TCRdb's version of the immuneACCESS table is confined to in-frame rearrangements and falls short of the full clone set. An unresolved V gene accounts for under half of the shortfall where checked; the remainder is of unknown origin. Clonal size and the V and J genes are those of that table, whereas D and trimming came from the DNA. The sample has about 100,000 clones on record, approximately 70% of them singletons. The leading ten clones occupy about 4.4% of the sample.

The research as a whole found: A later analysis found that HLA-associated TCR beta chains were more clonally expanded and had lower generation probabilities than equally common non-associated chains. The study listed 164 TCR beta chains as associated with cytomegalovirus. The classifier was reported to diagnose cytomegalovirus status with high specificity and sensitivity in both the original and validation cohorts. In vitro tests confirmed that a few of the cytomegalovirus-associated TCR beta chains recognize cytomegalovirus antigens. In a later analysis, TCR association rates were found to vary across HLA loci, with the most associated TCRs seen for DRB1 alleles and the fewest for HLA-C alleles. Linkage disequilibrium might explain the correlated functional status among segregating V segments, but an unknown experimental factor could not be excluded. Sequencing depth was assumed to be roughly uniform across donors in the presence/absence analyses, though that assumption may not hold. Across donors, most TCR sequences were observed very rarely, whereas some public TCRs were present in many individuals. The sequencing pipeline was judged likely to have produced a cluster of highly shared sequence variants as a technical artifact. Because the 87-base-pair reads could not distinguish some IMGT-functional V segments, including TRBV6-2 and TRBV6-3, those segments were excluded. About 15 rarely observed V segments, including chromosome 9 orphons, were excluded from the earlier analysis of some 590 of the donors because counts were too low. Assigning TCR associations to individual alleles was difficult when HLA alleles, especially DR and DQ, strongly co-occurred. According to the authors, the approach could potentially be generalized to other disease states and immunological phenotypes. According to a later genetic analysis, donors in an Asian-associated ancestry cluster had fewer N-insertions in productive TCRs than the approximately 670-donor mean. A further reported finding was that TCR beta sequences accurately predicted the HLA-A and HLA-B alleles for most subjects in the first cohort. For the cohort, immune exposure information was limited to CMV serostatus. A later genetic analysis associated a missense DCLRE1C variant with V-gene and J-gene trimming of TCR beta chains, and an independent cohort replicated the association. The cohort was sequenced for TCR beta chains only, and without alpha or paired-chain data the features that could be detected were limited. Several of the top co-occurrence clusters appeared to be linked to parvovirus B19, influenza, CMV and Epstein-Barr virus, according to a later analysis. In a later analysis, about 16,000 TCR beta sequences were associated with specific HLA alleles at a false discovery rate of 0.05. HLA typing was unavailable for some donors at each locus, so association tests used only the typed subset. In a later analysis, most CMV-associated TCR beta chains were found to appear HLA-restricted, with HLA associations seemingly driven largely by CMV exposure. Broadly in line with IMGT annotations, most TCR beta V segments showed up in productive rearrangements about 87% or about 30% of the time in an earlier analysis of roughly 590 of the donors.

The cohort consisted of 666 healthy bone marrow donors. At the time of sampling, every cohort member was nominally healthy, though immune exposures that went unrecorded were likely present. The donor was CMV seropositive and belonged to the group of 250 to 300 seropositive cohort members. A peripheral blood sample was provided by each donor, and peripheral blood mononuclear cells were used for TCR beta sequencing. The Qiagen DNeasy Blood Extraction Kit was used to extract genomic DNA from the blood cell samples. From the cysteine through the phenylalanine, the CDR3 covers 15 amino acids. Only CDR3 DNA remains: 45 bases, in frame from the first base. CDR1 and CDR2, looked up from the germline V gene (reference sequence), are SSHAT and FNYEAQ. Comments on this clone: Its antigen is still unknown. One end of the junction does not line up with germline, which may come from a read error.

The sample comprised PBMCs. This clonotype originated in a woman aged 18 to 35 in good health and CMV-seropositive. The rearranged segments are TRBV7-7 and TRBJ2-2; 9 central nucleotides agree with TRBD1. The DNA sequence is given as TGTGCTAGCAGCCTGACAGGGGGGGACACCGGGGAGCTGTTTTTT. Translated, this is CASSLTGGDTGELFF. Outside the CDR3, residues come from the reference TRBV7-7 and TRBJ2-2 proteins, so the full variable domain is: GAGVSQSPRYKVTKRGQDVTLRCDPISSHATLYWYQQALGQGPEFLTYFNYEAQPDKSGLPSDRFSAERPEGSISTLTIQRTEQRDSAMYRCASSLTGGDTGELFFGEGSRLTVL.